One and the same sample provided the 14 T cell receptor beta chains below, sequenced in a study of cytomegalovirus exposure and HLA in healthy donors. Sequencing used immunoSEQ multiplex PCR; TCRdb keeps in-frame clones, though not all of them. Counted here are 45,000 to 60,000 clones, approximately 93% occurring once; the ten biggest clones make up about 6%. What was sequenced was PBMCs. Receptors originate from a woman younger than 35 in good health and CMV-seronegative.

The V gene is TRBV18, the J gene TRBJ1-3; D possibly corresponds to TRBD1 (5 bases). The CDR3 contains 15 residues. The V end was cut by 4 bases, the J end by 0 bases, with 10 bases between. The germline V gene has CDR1 KGHSH and CDR2 LQKENI. This CDR3 is CASSLGVNSGNTIYF. CDR3 DNA: TGTGCCAGCTCACTAGGGGTTAACTCTGGAAACACCATATATTTT.

CDR3 region: CASSPGGYEAFF. CDR3 coding DNA: TGTGCCAGCAGCCCAGGTGGGTATGAAGCTTTCTTT. V usage is TRBV6-1 and J usage is TRBJ1-1; D unresolved. There are 12 residues in the CDR3. V lost 6 bases and J lost 7, with 12 bases in between. From germline, CDR1 is MNHNS and CDR2 SASEGT.

The chain couples TRBV2 to TRBJ2-5; D call uncertain. The V gene lost 3 bases and the J gene lost 4 bases, with 6 bases spanning the gap. The germline V gene has CDR1 SNHLY and CDR2 FYNNEI. This CDR3 comprises 12 residues. The CDR3 nucleotides are TGTGCCAGCAGTGATGGGCTAGAGACCCAGTACTTC. Translation: CASSDGLETQYF.

The chain has TRBV29-1 and TRBJ2-1; D gene unclear. The germline CDR1 and CDR2 sequences are SQVTM and ANQGSEA. The CDR3 spans 12 residues. V gave up 4 bases and J gave up 7 bases, with 11 bases separating them. The DNA of the CDR3 is TGCAGCGTTGGACTGGCCCGAAATGAGCAGTTCTTC. It is translated as CSVGLARNEQFF.

The J gene is TRBJ2-5, the V gene TRBV14, with no clear D. There are 15 residues in the CDR3. V was trimmed by 0 bases and J by 5 bases, leaving 13 bases between them. Germline V lookup: CDR1 SGHDN, CDR2 FVKESK. CDR3 DNA: TGTGCCAGCAGCCAAGATATGGCTAGTCGCGAGACCCAGTACTTC. Residues: CASSQDMASRETQYF.

In DNA, the CDR3 is TGTGCCAGTAGCGATGGGGCCCCCCGCGAGCAGCCCCAGCATTTT. Translation gives CASSDGAPREQPQHF. The gene calls are TRBV19 and TRBJ1-5; D may be TRBD1 (5 bases). The germline CDR1 and CDR2 sequences are LNHDA and SQIVND (reference sequence). This CDR3 is 15 amino acids long. Deletions cut 6 bases from V and 7 bases from J, with 19 bases between.

This chain uses TRBV5-4 with TRBJ2-1; D perhaps matches TRBD2 (5 bases). The germline CDR1 and CDR2 sequences are SGHNT and YYREEE (reference sequence). V was clipped by 4 bases and J by 2 bases, with 13 bases between them. This CDR3 is built from 15 residues. This chain's CDR3 is CASSLLRVTYNEQFF. CDR3 bases: TGTGCCAGCAGCCTGTTGCGGGTAACCTACAATGAGCAGTTCTTC. Together with reference TRBV5-4 and TRBJ2-1, the CDR3 gives the full variable domain: ETGVTQSPTHLIKTRGQQVTLRCSSQSGHNTVSWYQQALGQGPQFIFQYYREEENGRGNFPPRFSGLQFPNYSSELNVNALELDDSALYLCASSLLRVTYNEQFFGPGTRLTVL.

The J gene is TRBJ2-1, the V gene TRBV6-5; 11 nucleotides agree with TRBD2. This CDR3 contains 14 residues. V trimming: 4 bases; J trimming: 7 bases; junction bases outside the gene matches: 3. Germline V lookup: CDR1 MNHEY, CDR2 SVGAGI. The chain's CDR3 is CASSFTSGGNEQFF. CDR3 bases: TGTGCCAGCAGTTTTACTAGCGGGGGTAATGAGCAGTTCTTC.

The chain combines TRBV6-6 with TRBJ2-7; 7 bases line up with TRBD1. CDR3 size: 14 residues. The germline V gene has CDR1 MNHNY and CDR2 SVGAGI (reference sequence). V lost 8 bases, J lost 3 bases, and 10 bases stayed unmatched. CDR3 coding DNA: TGTGCCAGCTCTACAGGGGATTTCGACTACGAGCAGTACGTC. This sequence encodes CASSTGDFDYEQYV.

This chain joins TRBV6-1 and TRBJ2-3; D possibly corresponds to TRBD1 (6 bases). Germline CDR1 reads MNHNS; CDR2 reads SASEGT. Trimming shortened V by 4 bases and J by 4 bases, and 9 bases separated the two germline ends. The CDR3 extends over 13 amino acids. The CDR3 spells CASSVQGSDTQYF. CDR3 nucleotides: TGTGCCAGCAGTGTACAGGGTTCAGATACGCAGTATTTT.

This clone was recorded only once. The chain employs TRBV5-1 and TRBJ2-3, with D maybe TRBD2 (6 bases). Trimming left V 4 bases short and J 4 bases short, with 19 bases between. Germline V CDR1 and CDR2: SGHRS, YFSETQ. The CDR3 has 16 residues. The CDR3 DNA reads TGCGCCAGCAGCCCTAGCGTCCGGGCAGGTCCAGATACGCAGTATTTT. Residues: CASSPSVRAGPDTQYF.

This chain uses TRBV5-1 with TRBJ2-7, with 10 bases aligning to TRBD2. Looked up from germline, CDR1 is SGHRS and CDR2 is YFSETQ. The CDR3 extends over 15 amino acids. J lost 7 bases, V lost 0 bases, and 7 bases had no gene match. The CDR3 spells CASSLEPGLANEQYF. The CDR3 DNA is TGCGCCAGCAGCTTGGAACCGGGACTAGCGAATGAGCAGTACTTC.

This chain connects TRBV27 to TRBJ1-1; no clear D. The germline V gene encodes CDR1 MNHEY and CDR2 SMNVEV (reference sequence). This CDR3 has 17 amino acids. Trimming took 5 bases from V and 0 from J, leaving 19 bases between them. The CDR3 loop is CASSREGQAILNTEAFF. CDR3 coding DNA: TGTGCCAGCAGTAGAGAGGGCCAGGCAATTTTGAACACTGAAGCTTTCTTT.

The rearrangement uses TRBV11-2 and TRBJ2-3, with TRBD1 matching 8 bases. CDR1 is SGHAT, CDR2 FQNNGV, per germline. V shed 5 bases, J shed 6 bases, and the junction held 10 bases outside the gene matches. The CDR3 runs 15 residues. The CDR3 DNA reads as TGTGCCAGCAGCAAGGGGGACAGGACGGGGGATACGCAGTATTTT. Its translation: CASSKGDRTGDTQYF.